This T cell receptor beta chain was documented in a study of T-cell reconstitution after alpha-beta-depleted transplantation in children. The TCRbeta library was prepared with unique molecular identifiers. MiXCR, run by TCRdb on the PCR reads, gives a single entry per CDR3 protein. The sample shows 200,000 to 300,000 distinct CDR3 sequences, roughly 8% of them seen only once. CDR1 and CDR2 from the germline V gene are SGHVS and FQNEAQ. This CDR3 contains 16 residues. Trimming left V 4 bases short and J 2 bases short, with 15 bases between. This clonotype was recorded many times. The TCR was taken from a male patient between 10 and 17 years old who had a stem cell transplant for acute lymphoblastic leukemia, so the T cells may come from the graft donor. The chain joins TRBV7-8 to TRBJ1-5; possible D gene TRBD1, 6 bases. The specimen was PBMCs, mostly from graft donor cells, collected 180 days after TCRalphabeta/CD19-depleted stem cell transplant. The CDR3 sequence: CASSSYGTSGNQPQHF. The CDR3 DNA is TGTGCCAGCAGCTCCTACGGGACATCCGGCAATCAGCCCCAGCATTTT.